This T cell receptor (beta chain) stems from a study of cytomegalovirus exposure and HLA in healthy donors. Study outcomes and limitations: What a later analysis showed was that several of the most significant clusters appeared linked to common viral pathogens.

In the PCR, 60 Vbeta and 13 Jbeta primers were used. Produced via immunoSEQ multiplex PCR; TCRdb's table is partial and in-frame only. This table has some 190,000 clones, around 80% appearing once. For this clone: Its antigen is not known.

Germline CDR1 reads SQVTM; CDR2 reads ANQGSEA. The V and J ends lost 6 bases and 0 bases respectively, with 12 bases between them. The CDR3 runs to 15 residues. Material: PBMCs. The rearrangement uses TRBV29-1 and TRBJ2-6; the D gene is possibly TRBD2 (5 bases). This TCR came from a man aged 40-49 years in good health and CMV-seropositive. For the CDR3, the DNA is TGCAGCGTACCGAGGGTCGACTCTGGGGCCAACGTCCTGACTTTC. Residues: CSVPRVDSGANVLTF.